The clone carrying this T cell receptor (beta chain) showed up just a few times. Its target is unknown. V gave up 8 bases and J gave up 3 bases; unmatched junction bases: 9. This CDR3 spans 15 amino acids. Germline loops: CDR1 SNHLY, CDR2 FYNNEI. The PCR used 60 Vbeta and 13 Jbeta primers. Here immunoSEQ multiplex PCR was the method, and the copy in TCRdb shows in-frame clones only, minus some. The data show approximately 130,000 clones, roughly 80% seen once. The data originate from a study of cytomegalovirus exposure and HLA in healthy donors. For the study at large: There were 90 million to 140 million unique TCR beta sequences, drawn from approximately 180 million T cells, in an earlier analysis. Out of 398 genotyped donors, less than 85% belonged to the Caucasian-associated ancestry cluster.

General study points: In most subjects, TCR beta sequences reportedly gave accurate predictions of HLA-A and HLA-B alleles.

This chain uses TRBV2 with TRBJ1-4, with 7 bases matching TRBD1. The TCR comes from a man between 50 and 59 years old in good health and CMV-seronegative. Sequenced sample: PBMCs. CDR3 sequence: CASSNLGQPNEKLFF. CDR3 nucleotides: TGTGCCAGCTCGAACCTGGGACAGCCTAATGAAAAACTGTTTTTT.